This section outlines one TCR beta chain sequence together with its context. This entry is derived from a study of technical replicates of blood from a few donors. The ends lost 7 bases at V and 5 bases at J; junction bases unmatched: 10. CDR3 length: 15 residues. CDR1 is ENHRY, CDR2 SYGVKD, per germline. Data came from immunoSEQ multiplex PCR; TCRdb stores just in-frame clones and leaves some out. The sample has roughly 82,000 clones; 96% are singletons. The sequenced sample was T cells isolated from PBMCs. The chain uses TRBV10-3 and TRBJ1-1; 10 bases are shared with TRBD1. The TCR was taken from a human donor in good health. Written as DNA, the CDR3 is TGTGCCATCACCCCGGGACAGGGGAGTTGGACTGAAGCTTTCTTT. Encoded protein: CAITPGQGSWTEAFF.